The T cell receptor beta chain under discussion was sequenced for a study of PD-1 blockade in classical Hodgkin lymphoma. Study-level findings and limits: Healthy donors were reported to have higher baseline TCR diversity than newly diagnosed patients. Whereas CD4+ TCR diversity had risen significantly by C4D1, CD8+ TCR diversity had not. Baseline diversity was lower in partial responders and progressors than complete responders.

In every patient, relapse followed autologous stem cell transplantation, while exposure to brentuximab vedotin differed. Under best response, outcomes were complete response, partial response or progressive disease. Remarks on this clone: Its specificity is not known.

Germline CDR1 is SGHRS and CDR2 is YFSETQ. This CDR3 is 15 amino acids long. V lost 4 bases and J 0 bases, leaving 11 bases between the germline ends. Clones were read by immunoSEQ multiplex PCR, and TCRdb kept only the in-frame ones, dropping some. The table includes roughly 70,000 clones, about 70% detected once. The chain uses TRBV5-1 and TRBJ1-3, with D maybe TRBD1 (6 bases). Sequenced material: peripheral blood mononuclear cells (PBMCs), taken before the second cycle of nivolumab. The receptor's source is a human donor with classical Hodgkin lymphoma. The CDR3 spells CASSAGAHSGNTIYF. CDR3 DNA: TGCGCCAGCAGCGCAGGGGCTCACTCTGGAAACACCATATATTTT.